These T cell receptor beta chains were read from a single sample in a study of T cells in localized non-small cell lung cancer. The data were produced by immunoSEQ multiplex PCR, yet TCRdb's version contains in-frame clones alone and is incomplete. Of 75,000 to 85,000 clones in the sample, around 82% were seen once. Source: peripheral blood, taken before any cancer treatment. The receptor set was obtained from a female donor of 60 years or more with stage I lung adenocarcinoma. Each CDR3 is given with its conserved first and last residue. Fields, in order: V gene, J gene, clone size, D gene, CDR3 length, CDR3 DNA, CDR3 protein. A D gene is named only where the DNA matches it firmly. The size field is filled for only some rows; it gives once, few, many or a size class.

v_gene: TRBV2; j_gene: TRBJ1-5; abundance: NA; d_gene: NA; len: 14; CDR3nt: TGTGCCAGCAGGGGAAGGGGGGTCAATCAGCCCCAGCATTTT; CDR3aa: CASRGRGVNQPQHF
v_gene: TRBV2; j_gene: TRBJ1-4; abundance: NA; d_gene: NA; len: 15; CDR3nt: TGTGCCAGCAGTGCAGTCCCCGAGGGCTCTGAAAAACTGTTTTTT; CDR3aa: CASSAVPEGSEKLFF
v_gene: TRBV7-9; j_gene: TRBJ1-4; abundance: once; d_gene: TRBD1; len: 15; CDR3nt: TGTGCCAGCAGCTTAGGGGACAGGGAAAATGAAAAACTGTTTTTT; CDR3aa: CASSLGDRENEKLFF
v_gene: TRBV19; j_gene: TRBJ2-7; abundance: NA; d_gene: NA; len: 13; CDR3nt: TGTGCCAGTAGTTACCAGAGCTCCTACGAGCAGTACTTC; CDR3aa: CASSYQSSYEQYF
v_gene: TRBV10-3; j_gene: TRBJ1-4; abundance: NA; d_gene: TRBD1; len: 16; CDR3nt: TGTGCCATCAGTGTGGGGACAGGCCCTAATGGGAAAAAACTGTTTTTT; CDR3aa: CAISVGTGPNGKKLFF
v_gene: TRBV6-1; j_gene: TRBJ1-1; abundance: NA; d_gene: NA; len: 15; CDR3nt: TGTGCCAGCAGTGAAGACGCCGGCGGGAACACTGAAGCTTTCTTT; CDR3aa: CASSEDAGGNTEAFF
v_gene: TRBV21-1; j_gene: TRBJ1-4; abundance: NA; d_gene: NA; len: 16; CDR3nt: TGTGCCAGCAGCAAAGTTCAAGGGGCCTCTAATGAAAAACTGTTTTTT; CDR3aa: CASSKVQGASNEKLFF
v_gene: TRBV29-1; j_gene: TRBJ2-1; abundance: NA; d_gene: NA; len: 15; CDR3nt: TGCAGCGTTGAAGGACGCGGGACAGTACCTGATGAGCAGTTCTTC; CDR3aa: CSVEGRGTVPDEQFF
v_gene: TRBV7-2; j_gene: TRBJ2-7; abundance: few; d_gene: NA; len: 17; CDR3nt: TGTGCCAGCAGCCACCCCATCGGGGGTAGAAGGTCCTACGAGCAGTACTTC; CDR3aa: CASSHPIGGRRSYEQYF
v_gene: TRBV5-1; j_gene: TRBJ2-7; abundance: few; d_gene: NA; len: 15; CDR3nt: TGCGCCAGCAGCTTGACGGGAGAGACCTCCTACGAGCAGTACTTC; CDR3aa: CASSLTGETSYEQYF
v_gene: TRBV19; j_gene: TRBJ2-3; abundance: once; d_gene: TRBD1; len: 15; CDR3nt: TGTGCCAGTAGTTCGGGACAGGGTGACCCAGATACGCAGTATTTT; CDR3aa: CASSSGQGDPDTQYF
v_gene: TRBV14; j_gene: TRBJ2-7; abundance: NA; d_gene: TRBD1; len: 14; CDR3nt: TGTGCCAGCAGCCCGTGGGGACAGGGCCACGAGCAGTACTTC; CDR3aa: CASSPWGQGHEQYF
v_gene: TRBV30; j_gene: TRBJ1-1; abundance: many; d_gene: TRBD1; len: 14; CDR3nt: TGTGCCTGGAGTACCCCGGGACAGGTGGGGGAAGCTTTCTTT; CDR3aa: CAWSTPGQVGEAFF
v_gene: TRBV14; j_gene: TRBJ2-5; abundance: NA; d_gene: TRBD1; len: 15; CDR3nt: TGTGCCAGCAGCCAACCCAGGGGGCGCGGAGAGACCCAGTACTTC; CDR3aa: CASSQPRGRGETQYF
v_gene: TRBV6-6; j_gene: TRBJ2-7; abundance: once; d_gene: NA; len: 14; CDR3nt: TGTGCCAGCAGTTACGGGGCCAGCTCCTACGAGCAGTACTTC; CDR3aa: CASSYGASSYEQYF
v_gene: TRBV29-1; j_gene: TRBJ2-3; abundance: NA; d_gene: TRBD2; len: 13; CDR3nt: TGCAGCGCCACGCGGCCGGGACTAGCGGGAGAGGATTTT; CDR3aa: CSATRPGLAGEDF
v_gene: TRBV28; j_gene: TRBJ1-1; abundance: NA; d_gene: NA; len: 15; CDR3nt: TGTGCCAGCAGCCCGTATCGGCGGTTTGGCACTGAAGCTTTCTTT; CDR3aa: CASSPYRRFGTEAFF
v_gene: TRBV4-3; j_gene: TRBJ1-4; abundance: NA; d_gene: TRBD1; len: 14; CDR3nt: TGCGCCAGCAGCCAGGGACAGGGCCGGGGAAAACTGTTTTTT; CDR3aa: CASSQGQGRGKLFF
v_gene: TRBV14; j_gene: TRBJ1-1; abundance: NA; d_gene: NA; len: 13; CDR3nt: TGTGCCAGCAGCCAAGTCCTTAACCGTGAAGCTTTCTTT; CDR3aa: CASSQVLNREAFF
v_gene: TRBV2; j_gene: TRBJ1-5; abundance: once; d_gene: TRBD1; len: 15; CDR3nt: TGTGCCAGCAGCATTCAGGGGGCGCAAGGACAGCCCCAGCATTTT; CDR3aa: CASSIQGAQGQPQHF
v_gene: TRBV2; j_gene: TRBJ2-7; abundance: NA; d_gene: TRBD1; len: 13; CDR3nt: TGTGCCAGCAACAGGGGAAGCTCCTACGAGCAGTACTTC; CDR3aa: CASNRGSSYEQYF
v_gene: TRBV6-1; j_gene: TRBJ1-2; abundance: NA; d_gene: TRBD1; len: 15; CDR3nt: TGTGCCAGCATCCCAAGGGGACAGAGGTACTATGGCTACACCTTC; CDR3aa: CASIPRGQRYYGYTF
v_gene: TRBV19; j_gene: TRBJ2-1; abundance: NA; d_gene: TRBD2; len: 14; CDR3nt: TGTGCCAGTACTAGCGGGAGCTCCTACAATGAGCAGTTCTTC; CDR3aa: CASTSGSSYNEQFF
v_gene: TRBV30; j_gene: TRBJ2-1; abundance: NA; d_gene: TRBD2; len: 12; CDR3nt: TGTGCCGGTCAGAGCGGGAGCGGCGAGCAGTTCTTC; CDR3aa: CAGQSGSGEQFF
v_gene: TRBV7-2; j_gene: TRBJ1-1; abundance: NA; d_gene: NA; len: 14; CDR3nt: TGTGCCAGCAGCTTAACGGGGCCGGGTACTGAAGCTTTCTTT; CDR3aa: CASSLTGPGTEAFF
v_gene: TRBV4-3; j_gene: TRBJ1-2; abundance: NA; d_gene: NA; len: 16; CDR3nt: TGCGCCAGCAGCCAAGATGGGTCGGCAGGGAACTATGGCTACACCTTC; CDR3aa: CASSQDGSAGNYGYTF
v_gene: TRBV7-8; j_gene: TRBJ1-5; abundance: NA; d_gene: TRBD1; len: 14; CDR3nt: TGTGCCAGCAGCCCGGGACAGAAGAATCAGCCCCAGCATTTT; CDR3aa: CASSPGQKNQPQHF
v_gene: TRBV28; j_gene: TRBJ1-1; abundance: NA; d_gene: NA; len: 14; CDR3nt: TGTGCCAGCAGTCCCACGGGGGGCCCCTTTGAAGCTTTCTTT; CDR3aa: CASSPTGGPFEAFF